The clone carrying this TCR beta chain was seen more than once but under ten times. The target antigen is unknown. Assay used: immunoSEQ multiplex PCR; TCRdb lists only in-frame clones, some missing. Of around 82,000 clones in the sample, less than 90% were seen once. This record belongs to a study of identifying expanded T cells in peripheral blood. Germline V CDR1 and CDR2: MDHEN, SYDVKM. The V and J ends lost 5 bases and 0 bases, in that order; junction bases with no gene match: 9. This CDR3 spans 18 amino acids. Regarding the study as a whole: Clone count variance between roughly two-week samples rose with total template count. Differentially abundant clones: roughly 1.2 between replicates, roughly 16 at about two weeks, roughly 18 at four.

Sequenced input: blood. The receptor comes from a person aged 18 to 75 in good health. The genes are TRBV28 and TRBJ2-6, with 8 nucleotides matching TRBD1. The CDR3 DNA follows: TGTGCCAGCAGTCCCCCAGGGGGCTCGATCTCTGGGGCCAACGTCCTGACTTTC. It specifies CASSPPGGSISGANVLTF.